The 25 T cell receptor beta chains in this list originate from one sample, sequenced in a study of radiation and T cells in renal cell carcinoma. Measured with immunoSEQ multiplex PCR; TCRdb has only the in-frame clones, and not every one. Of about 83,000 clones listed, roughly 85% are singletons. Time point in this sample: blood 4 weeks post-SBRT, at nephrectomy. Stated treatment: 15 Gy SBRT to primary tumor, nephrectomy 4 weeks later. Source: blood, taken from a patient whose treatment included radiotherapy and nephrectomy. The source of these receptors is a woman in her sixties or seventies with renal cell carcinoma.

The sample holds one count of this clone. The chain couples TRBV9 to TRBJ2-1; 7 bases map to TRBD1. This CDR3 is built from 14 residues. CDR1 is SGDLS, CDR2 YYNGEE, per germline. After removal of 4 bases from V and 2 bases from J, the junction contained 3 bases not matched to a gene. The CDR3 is CASSRDSAYNEQFF. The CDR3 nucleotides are TGTGCCAGCAGCCGGGACAGCGCCTACAATGAGCAGTTCTTC.

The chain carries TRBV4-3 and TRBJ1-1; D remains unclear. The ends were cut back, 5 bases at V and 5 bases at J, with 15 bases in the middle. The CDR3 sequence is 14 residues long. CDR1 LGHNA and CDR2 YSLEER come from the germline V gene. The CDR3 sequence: CASSGLSGRTEAFF. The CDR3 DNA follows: TGCGCCAGCAGCGGCCTTAGCGGACGGACTGAAGCTTTCTTT.

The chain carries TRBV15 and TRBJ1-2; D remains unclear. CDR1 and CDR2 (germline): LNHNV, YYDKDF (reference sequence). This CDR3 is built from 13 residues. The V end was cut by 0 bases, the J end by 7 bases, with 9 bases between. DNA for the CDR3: TGTGCCACCAGCAGAGATTACGTGGGTGGCTACACCTTC. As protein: CATSRDYVGGYTF. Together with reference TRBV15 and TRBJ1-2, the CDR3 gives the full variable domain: DAMVIQNPRYQVTQFGKPVTLSCSQTLNHNVMYWYQQKSSQAPKLLFHYYDKDFNNEADTPDNFQSRRPNTSFCFLDIRSPGLGDTAMYLCATSRDYVGGYTFGSGTRLTVV.

CDR3: CASSGVPQKAGELFF. The CDR3 nucleotides read TGTGCCAGCAGCGGCGTCCCACAGAAGGCCGGGGAGCTGTTTTTT. This rearrangement joins TRBV5-4 to TRBJ2-2, with D unclear. This CDR3 spans 15 amino acids. The ends were cut back, 4 bases at V and 6 bases at J, with 16 bases in the middle. CDR1 and CDR2 (germline): SGHNT, YYREEE (reference sequence).

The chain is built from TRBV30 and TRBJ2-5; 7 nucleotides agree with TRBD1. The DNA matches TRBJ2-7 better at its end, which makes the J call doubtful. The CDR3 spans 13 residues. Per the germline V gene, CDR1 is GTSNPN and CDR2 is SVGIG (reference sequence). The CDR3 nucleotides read TGTGCCAGAGAGGGGGCGTCCGTGGACGAGCAGTACTTC. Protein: CAREGASVDEQYF.

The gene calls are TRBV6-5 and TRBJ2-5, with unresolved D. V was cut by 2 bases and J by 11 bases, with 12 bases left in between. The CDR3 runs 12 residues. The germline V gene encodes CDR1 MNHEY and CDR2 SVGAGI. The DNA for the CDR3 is TGTGCCAGCAGTTACCTGGGTAGGGCGCAGTACTTC. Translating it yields CASSYLGRAQYF.

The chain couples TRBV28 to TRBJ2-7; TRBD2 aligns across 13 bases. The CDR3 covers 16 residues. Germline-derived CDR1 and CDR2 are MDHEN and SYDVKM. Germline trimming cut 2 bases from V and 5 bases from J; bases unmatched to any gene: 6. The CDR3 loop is CASSLMGLAGKHEQYF. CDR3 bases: TGTGCCAGCAGTTTAATGGGACTAGCGGGAAAGCACGAGCAGTACTTC.

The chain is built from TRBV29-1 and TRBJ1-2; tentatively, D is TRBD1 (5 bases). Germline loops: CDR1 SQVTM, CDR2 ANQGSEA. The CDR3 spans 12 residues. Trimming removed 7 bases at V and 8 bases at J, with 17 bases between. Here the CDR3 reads CSAQEGRAGYTF. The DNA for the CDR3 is TGCAGCGCCCAAGAGGGGCGGGCAGGCTACACCTTC.

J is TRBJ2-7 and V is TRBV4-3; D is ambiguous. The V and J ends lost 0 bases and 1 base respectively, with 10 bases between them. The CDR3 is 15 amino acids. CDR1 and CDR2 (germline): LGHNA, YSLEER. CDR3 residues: CASSQDLAVSYEQYF. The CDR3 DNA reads TGCGCCAGCAGCCAAGATCTTGCGGTTTCCTACGAGCAGTACTTC.

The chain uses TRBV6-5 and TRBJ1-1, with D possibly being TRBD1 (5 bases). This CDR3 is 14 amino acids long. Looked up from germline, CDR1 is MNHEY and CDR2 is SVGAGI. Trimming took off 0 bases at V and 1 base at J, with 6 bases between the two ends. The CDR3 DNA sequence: TGTGCCAGCAGTTACTCAGACAGGAACACTGAAGCTTTCTTT. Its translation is CASSYSDRNTEAFF.

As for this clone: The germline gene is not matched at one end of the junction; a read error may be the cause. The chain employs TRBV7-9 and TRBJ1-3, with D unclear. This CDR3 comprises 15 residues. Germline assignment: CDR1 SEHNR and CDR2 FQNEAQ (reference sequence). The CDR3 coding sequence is TGTGCCAGCAGCTCCCAGCAGGAAACTGGAAACGCCATATATTTT. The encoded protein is CASSSQQETGNAIYF.

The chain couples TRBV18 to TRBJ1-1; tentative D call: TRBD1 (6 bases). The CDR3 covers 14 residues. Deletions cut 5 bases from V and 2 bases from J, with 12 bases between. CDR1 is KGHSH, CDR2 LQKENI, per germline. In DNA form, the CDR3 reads TGTGCCAGCTCATCCCTACAGGGAAACACTGAAGCTTTCTTT. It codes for CASSSLQGNTEAFF.

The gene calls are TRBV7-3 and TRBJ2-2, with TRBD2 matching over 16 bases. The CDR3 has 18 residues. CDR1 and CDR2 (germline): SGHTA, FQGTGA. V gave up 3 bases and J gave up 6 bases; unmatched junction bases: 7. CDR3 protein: CASSLPAGTSGGAGELFF. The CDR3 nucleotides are TGTGCCAGCAGCTTGCCCGCCGGGACTAGCGGGGGGGCCGGGGAGCTGTTTTTT.

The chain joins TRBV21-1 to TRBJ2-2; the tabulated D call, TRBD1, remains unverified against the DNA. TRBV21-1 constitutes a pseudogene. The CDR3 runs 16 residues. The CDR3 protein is CASSTDRGGSTGELFF. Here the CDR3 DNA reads TGTGCCAGCAGCACCGACAGGGGGGGGTCCACCGGGGAGCTGTTTTTT.

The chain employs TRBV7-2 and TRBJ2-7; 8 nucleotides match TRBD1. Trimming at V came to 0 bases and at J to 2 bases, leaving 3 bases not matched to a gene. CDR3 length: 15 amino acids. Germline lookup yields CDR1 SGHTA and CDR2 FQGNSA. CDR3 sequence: CASSLATGDPYEQYF. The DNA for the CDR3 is TGTGCCAGCAGCTTAGCGACAGGGGACCCCTACGAGCAGTACTTC.

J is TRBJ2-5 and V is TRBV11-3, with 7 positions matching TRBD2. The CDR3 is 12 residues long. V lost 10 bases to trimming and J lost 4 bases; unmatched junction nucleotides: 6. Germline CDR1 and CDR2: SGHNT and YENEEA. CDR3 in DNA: TGTGCCACCCGGGGGGAGGGAGAGACCCAGTACTTC. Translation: CATRGEGETQYF.

CDR3 in amino acids: CASSLAGQGAGGSYEQYF. The CDR3 DNA is TGCGCCAGCAGCTTGGCGGGACAGGGGGCCGGGGGCTCCTACGAGCAGTACTTC. V usage is TRBV5-1 and J usage is TRBJ2-7; TRBD1 matches 12 bases. There are 18 residues in the CDR3. Germline V gene sequence: CDR1 SGHRS, CDR2 YFSETQ. V was pared by 0 bases and J by 0 bases, with 7 bases of the junction left unmatched.

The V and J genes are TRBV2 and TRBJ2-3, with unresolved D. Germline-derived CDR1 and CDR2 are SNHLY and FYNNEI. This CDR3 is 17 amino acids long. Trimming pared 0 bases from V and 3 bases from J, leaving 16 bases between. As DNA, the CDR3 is TGTGCCAGCAGTGAAGCGCCACATTACCAGGCGACAGATACGCAGTATTTT. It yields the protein CASSEAPHYQATDTQYF.

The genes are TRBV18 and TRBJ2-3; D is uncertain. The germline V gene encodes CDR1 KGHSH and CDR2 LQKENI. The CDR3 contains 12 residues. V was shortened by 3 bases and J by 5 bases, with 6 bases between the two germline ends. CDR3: CASSPALDTQYF. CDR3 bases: TGTGCCAGCTCACCCGCACTAGATACGCAGTATTTT.

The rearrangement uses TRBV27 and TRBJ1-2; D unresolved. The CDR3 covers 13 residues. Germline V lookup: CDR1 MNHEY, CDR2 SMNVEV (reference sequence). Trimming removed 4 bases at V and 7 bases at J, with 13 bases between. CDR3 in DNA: TGTGCCAGCAGTTCCCATGTGAGGGCTGGCTACACCTTC. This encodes CASSSHVRAGYTF.

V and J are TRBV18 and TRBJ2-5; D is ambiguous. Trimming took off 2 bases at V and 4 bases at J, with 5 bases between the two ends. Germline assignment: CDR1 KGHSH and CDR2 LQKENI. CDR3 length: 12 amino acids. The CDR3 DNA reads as TGTGCCAGCTCACCATCCCGAGAGACCCAGTACTTC. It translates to CASSPSRETQYF.

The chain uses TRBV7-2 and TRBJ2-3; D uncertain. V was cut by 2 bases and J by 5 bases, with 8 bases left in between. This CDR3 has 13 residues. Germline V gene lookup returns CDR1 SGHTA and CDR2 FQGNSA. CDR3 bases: TGTGCCAGCAGCTTAATCCCCAGAGATACGCAGTATTTT. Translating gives CASSLIPRDTQYF.

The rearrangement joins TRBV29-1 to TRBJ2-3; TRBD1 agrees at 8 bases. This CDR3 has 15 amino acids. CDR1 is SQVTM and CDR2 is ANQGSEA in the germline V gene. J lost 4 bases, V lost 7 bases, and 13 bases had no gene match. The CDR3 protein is CSARRTGLKSDTQYF. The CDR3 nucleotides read TGCAGCGCCAGACGGACAGGGTTGAAGTCAGATACGCAGTATTTT.

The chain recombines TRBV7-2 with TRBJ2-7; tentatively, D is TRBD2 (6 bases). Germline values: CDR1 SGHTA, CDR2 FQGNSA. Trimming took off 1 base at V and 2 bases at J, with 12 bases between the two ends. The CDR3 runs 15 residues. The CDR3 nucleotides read TGTGCCAGCAGCTTAGGGACGGGGGTTCCCTACGAGCAGTACTTC. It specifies CASSLGTGVPYEQYF.

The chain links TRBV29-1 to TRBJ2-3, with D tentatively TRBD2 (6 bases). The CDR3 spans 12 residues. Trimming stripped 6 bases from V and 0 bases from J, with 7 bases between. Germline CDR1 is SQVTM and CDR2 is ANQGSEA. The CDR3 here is CSVEGSTDTQYF. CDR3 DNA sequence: TGCAGCGTGGAGGGTAGCACAGATACGCAGTATTTT.